Sequencing of this T cell receptor (beta chain) was carried out in a study of circulating and synovial CD4+ cells in juvenile arthritis. Only one count was recorded for this clone. Libraries were prepared by immunoSEQ multiplex PCR; TCRdb keeps only in-frame clonotypes and omits some of them. The table has about 32,000 clones, over 90% seen once. Germline V lookup: CDR1 MNHEY, CDR2 SMNVEV (reference sequence). The CDR3 totals 14 residues. The V end was cut by 2 bases, the J end by 0 bases, with 7 bases between. This clonotype was sampled from a human donor with juvenile idiopathic arthritis. The sample comprised CD4+ T cells from blood. The V call is TRBV27, the J call TRBJ1-2, with D perhaps matching TRBD1 (6 bases). In DNA form, the CDR3 reads TGTGCCAGCAGTTTAGACAGGTCTAACTATGGCTACACCTTC. Protein: CASSLDRSNYGYTF.